Described below is a single T cell receptor beta chain sequence and its context. This sample stems from a study of blood T cell repertoires in COVID-19. On the study more broadly: Acute and convalescent COVID-19 specimens originated in the United States, Italy and Spain. Nucleic acid was either cDNA or gDNA, and it came from T cells, B-cell-depleted T cells, or PBMCs.

In the original workflow: Quantification of nucleated cells was approximated via reference gene primer amplification. Libraries were prepared by immunoSEQ multiplex PCR; TCRdb keeps only in-frame clonotypes and omits some of them. Clone size and the V and J calls come from that table; the DNA yielded D and trimming. The sample holds 190,000 or so clones; around 84% are singletons and the top ten take about 3%. The CDR3 has 15 residues. Germline V gene data show CDR1 as LNHDA and CDR2 as SQIVND (reference sequence). The ends were cut back, 7 bases at V and 5 bases at J, with 18 bases in the middle. The sequencing sample was made of peripheral blood. The origin of this receptor is a man in his forties with active or convalescent COVID-19. This chain connects TRBV19 to TRBJ1-5; the D gene is possibly TRBD1 (6 bases). The CDR3 nucleotides are TGTGCCAGTACCCCCCTCACCACAGGGTATCAGCCCCAGCATTTT. It yields the protein CASTPLTTGYQPQHF.